These T cell receptor beta chains were read from a single sample in a study of human T cells and chemical hapten exposure. TCRdb itself ran the RACE reads through MiXCR, one entry per CDR3 protein. The data hold more than 250,000 distinct CDR3 sequences, with approximately 8.4% observed a single time. Sequenced here: whole blood, sampled in connection with sensitization to the hapten diphenylcyclopropenone (DPC). The receptors originated from a woman aged 35 to 49 with alopecia areata. Some clones in this sample may be carry-over from other donors' samples. The CDR3 runs from the conserved cysteine through the conserved F or W. A D gene is named only where the DNA matches it firmly. Size values are once, few and many counts, or a class for expanded clones, and some rows have none.

J gene | clone size | V gene | D gene | CDR3 protein | CDR3 DNA
TRBJ1-1 | many | TRBV29-1 | NA | CSVSGPINTEAFF | TGCAGCGTGTCGGGACCGATAAACACTGAAGCTTTCTTT
TRBJ2-7 | NA | TRBV5-5 | NA | CASSPAPPQSYEQYF | TGTGCCAGCAGCCCCGCTCCCCCGCAGTCCTACGAGCAGTACTTC
TRBJ1-1 | few | TRBV7-9 | NA | CASSWGRQVGAMNTEAFF | TGTGCCAGCAGCTGGGGGAGGCAGGTTGGGGCGATGAACACTGAAGCTTTCTTT
TRBJ1-4 | few | TRBV5-1 | NA | CASTRQGSTNEKLFF | TGCGCCAGCACCCGTCAGGGATCCACTAATGAAAAACTGTTTTTT
TRBJ2-1 | NA | TRBV5-6 | TRBD2 | CASARPSSGPKLNEQFF | TGTGCCAGCGCCCGGCCGTCTAGCGGGCCTAAACTAAATGAGCAGTTCTTC
TRBJ2-6 | many | TRBV29-1 | NA | CSAATGRGANVLTF | TGCAGCGCTGCGACAGGCCGGGGGGCCAACGTCCTGACTTTC
TRBJ1-6 | many | TRBV4-2 | NA | CASSQETGTLYNSPLHF | TGTGCCAGCAGCCAAGAGACGGGGACCTTGTATAATTCACCCCTCCACTTT
TRBJ2-1 | many | TRBV11-2 | TRBD2 | CASRPVLAGGSNEQFF | TGTGCCAGCAGACCCGTACTAGCGGGAGGGTCCAATGAGCAGTTCTTC
TRBJ1-5 | few | TRBV6-5 | NA | CASRYREGNQPQHF | TGTGCCAGCAGGTACAGGGAGGGCAATCAGCCCCAGCATTTT
TRBJ1-5 | NA | TRBV6-6 | NA | CASSVQGPGQPQHF | TGTGCCAGCAGTGTACAGGGCCCTGGGCAGCCCCAGCATTTT
TRBJ2-5 | few | TRBV7-9 | NA | CASSLAGPETQYF | TGTGCCAGCAGCTTAGCAGGCCCAGAGACCCAGTACTTC
TRBJ2-1 | few | TRBV6-2/TRBV6-3 | TRBD2 | CASRASGGNEQFF | TGTGCCAGCAGGGCTAGCGGGGGCAATGAGCAGTTCTTC
TRBJ2-3 | NA | TRBV6-2/TRBV6-3 | TRBD2 | CASSYSSLLAGVTDTQYF | TGTGCCAGCAGTTACTCGAGCCTTCTAGCGGGAGTCACAGATACGCAGTATTTT
TRBJ2-7 | many | TRBV12-3/TRBV12-4 | NA | CASSAPGGVQPKQYF | TGTGCCAGCAGTGCCCCCGGGGGAGTACAACCCAAGCAGTACTTC
TRBJ2-3 | NA | TRBV20-1 | NA | CSAQGAGGLTDTQYF | TGCAGTGCCCAGGGGGCGGGAGGGCTAACAGATACGCAGTATTTT
TRBJ2-1 | few | TRBV10-3 | NA | CAISGTGMNEQFF | TGTGCCATCAGTGGAACAGGGATGAATGAGCAGTTCTTC
TRBJ1-1 | many | TRBV27 | NA | CASSEGINTEAFF | TGTGCCAGCAGTGAGGGAATTAACACTGAAGCTTTCTTT
TRBJ2-3 | NA | TRBV7-2 | TRBD2 | CASSLSLAVDTQYF | TGTGCCAGCAGCTTATCTCTAGCGGTTGATACGCAGTATTTT
TRBJ2-5 | many | TRBV4-2 | NA | CASSQEWRLGQETQYF | TGTGCCAGCAGCCAAGAGTGGAGACTAGGTCAAGAGACCCAGTACTTC
TRBJ2-1 | NA | TRBV7-9 | TRBD2 | CASSSLTSGGSYNEQFF | TGTGCCAGCAGTTCATTGACTAGCGGAGGTTCCTACAATGAGCAGTTCTTC
TRBJ2-3 | NA | TRBV10-3 | TRBD1 | CATGQAASTDTQYF | TGTGCCACCGGACAGGCCGCTAGCACAGATACGCAGTATTTT
TRBJ2-1 | NA | TRBV7-2 | TRBD2 | CASSLVSGLAGDEQFF | TGTGCCAGCAGCTTAGTAAGCGGTCTTGCGGGGGATGAGCAGTTCTTC
TRBJ2-3 | NA | TRBV6-2/TRBV6-3 | NA | CASNPDPGTYTQYF | TGTGCCAGCAACCCGGACCCCGGGACATATACGCAGTATTTT
TRBJ2-7 | NA | TRBV5-6 | NA | CASLAGQGPYEQYF | TGTGCCAGCTTAGCCGGCCAGGGTCCCTACGAGCAGTACTTC
TRBJ2-5 | few | TRBV7-2 | NA | CASSLGPAQYF | TGTGCCAGCAGCTTAGGCCCGGCCCAGTACTTC
TRBJ1-5 | NA | TRBV5-6 | TRBD1 | CASSSLGTGNQPQHF | TGTGCCAGCAGTTCCCTGGGGACAGGGAATCAGCCCCAGCATTTT
TRBJ2-7 | NA | TRBV7-9 | TRBD1 | CASSPGQALLSYEQYF | TGTGCCAGCAGCCCAGGACAGGCCCTCCTCTCCTACGAGCAGTACTTC
TRBJ2-5 | few | TRBV10-3 | TRBD2 | CAISLGLAAIQETQYF | TGTGCCATCAGTCTTGGACTAGCGGCAATTCAAGAGACCCAGTACTTC
TRBJ2-1 | few | TRBV7-2 | NA | CASSLLLVSEQFF | TGTGCCAGCAGCTTACTCCTAGTTTCTGAGCAGTTCTTC
TRBJ1-5 | NA | TRBV6-2/TRBV6-3 | NA | CASSWVTVPSNQPQHF | TGTGCCAGCAGTTGGGTAACAGTTCCTAGCAATCAGCCCCAGCATTTT
TRBJ1-5 | few | TRBV29-1 | TRBD1 | CSVEKLGQGSNQPQHF | TGCAGCGTTGAAAAGCTCGGACAGGGCAGCAATCAGCCCCAGCATTTT
TRBJ2-7 | many | TRBV6-5 | TRBD2 | CASSLGTSERATYEQYF | TGTGCCAGCAGTTTGGGGACTAGCGAAAGGGCCACCTACGAGCAGTACTTC
TRBJ2-7 | few | TRBV14 | TRBD1 | CASSRRQGDGEQYF | TGTGCCAGCAGCCGAAGACAGGGCGACGGCGAGCAGTACTTC
TRBJ1-1 | NA | TRBV30 | TRBD1 | CAWSVQGAAEAFF | TGTGCCTGGAGTGTACAGGGGGCAGCTGAAGCTTTCTTT
TRBJ1-5 | many | TRBV12-3/TRBV12-4 | TRBD1 | CASSYGTGDTQPQHF | TGTGCCAGCAGTTACGGGACAGGGGATACTCAGCCCCAGCATTTT
TRBJ1-2 | few | TRBV6-2/TRBV6-3 | NA | CASSYYPFDGYTF | TGTGCCAGCAGTTACTATCCCTTCGATGGCTACACCTTC
TRBJ1-2 | many | TRBV29-1 | TRBD1 | CSVRQGAANYGYTF | TGCAGCGTTCGACAGGGAGCGGCTAACTATGGCTACACCTTC
TRBJ1-5 | few | TRBV10-3 | NA | CAISSGPDLGQPQHF | TGTGCCATCAGCTCCGGACCGGACCTTGGACAGCCCCAGCATTTT
TRBJ1-6 | NA | TRBV6-6 | TRBD1 | CASSSRQGLGDSPLHF | TGTGCCAGCAGTTCCCGACAGGGGCTCGGAGATTCACCCCTCCACTTT
TRBJ1-1 | few | TRBV12-3/TRBV12-4 | TRBD1 | CASSPGQGITEAFF | TGTGCCAGCAGTCCTGGACAGGGGATCACTGAAGCTTTCTTT
TRBJ1-1 | NA | TRBV4-2 | TRBD1 | CASSQVGTANTEAFF | TGTGCCAGCAGCCAAGTAGGGACAGCGAACACTGAAGCTTTCTTT